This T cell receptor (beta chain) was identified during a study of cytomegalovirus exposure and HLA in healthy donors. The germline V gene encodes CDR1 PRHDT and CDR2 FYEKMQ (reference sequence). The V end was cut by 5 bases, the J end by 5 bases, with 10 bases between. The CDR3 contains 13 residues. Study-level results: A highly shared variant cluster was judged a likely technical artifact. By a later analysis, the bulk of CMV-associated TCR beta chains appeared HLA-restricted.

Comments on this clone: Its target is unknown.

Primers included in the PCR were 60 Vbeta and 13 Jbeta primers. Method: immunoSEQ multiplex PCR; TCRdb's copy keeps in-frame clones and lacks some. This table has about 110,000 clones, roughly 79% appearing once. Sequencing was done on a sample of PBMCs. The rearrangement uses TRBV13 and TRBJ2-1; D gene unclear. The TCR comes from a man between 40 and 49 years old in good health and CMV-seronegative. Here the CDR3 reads CASSMRLDNEQFF. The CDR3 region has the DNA TGTGCCAGCAGCATGAGGTTGGACAATGAGCAGTTCTTC.